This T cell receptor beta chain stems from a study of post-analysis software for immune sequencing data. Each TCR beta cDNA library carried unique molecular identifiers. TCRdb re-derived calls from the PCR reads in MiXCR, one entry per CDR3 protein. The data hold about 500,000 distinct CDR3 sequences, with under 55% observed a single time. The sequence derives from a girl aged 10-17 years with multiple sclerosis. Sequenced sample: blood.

In nucleotides, the CDR3 is TGCGCCAGCAGCAACCCAGGGGACAATGAGCAGTTCTTC. Translation: CASSNPGDNEQFF. V is TRBV5-1 and J is TRBJ2-1; TRBD1 is a possible D gene (6 bases). The CDR3 is 13 residues long. CDR1 is SGHRS and CDR2 is YFSETQ in the germline V gene. V was pared by 4 bases and J by 5 bases, with 10 bases between.